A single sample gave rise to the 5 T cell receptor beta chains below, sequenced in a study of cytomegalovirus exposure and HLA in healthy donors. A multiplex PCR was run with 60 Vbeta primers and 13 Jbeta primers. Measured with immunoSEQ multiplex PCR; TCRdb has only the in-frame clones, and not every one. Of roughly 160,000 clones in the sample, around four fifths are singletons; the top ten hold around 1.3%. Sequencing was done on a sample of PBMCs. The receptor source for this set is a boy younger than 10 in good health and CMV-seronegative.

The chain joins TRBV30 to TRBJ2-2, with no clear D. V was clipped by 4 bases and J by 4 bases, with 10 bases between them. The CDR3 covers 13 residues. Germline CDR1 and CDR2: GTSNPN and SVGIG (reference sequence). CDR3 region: CAWTSKFTGELFF. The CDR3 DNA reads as TGTGCCTGGACTAGTAAATTCACCGGGGAGCTGTTTTTT.

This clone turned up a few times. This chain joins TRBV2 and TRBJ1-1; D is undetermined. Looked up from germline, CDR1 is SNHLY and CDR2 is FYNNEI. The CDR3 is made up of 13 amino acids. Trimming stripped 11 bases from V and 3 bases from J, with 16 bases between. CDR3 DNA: TGTGCCTCCTCCCCTGGGCCTGACACTGAAGCTTTCTTT. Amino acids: CASSPGPDTEAFF.

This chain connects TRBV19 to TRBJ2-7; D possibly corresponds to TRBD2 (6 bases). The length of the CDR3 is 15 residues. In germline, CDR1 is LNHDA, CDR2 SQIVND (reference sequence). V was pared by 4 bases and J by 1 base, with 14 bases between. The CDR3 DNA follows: TGTGCCAGTAGTAAGGAGGGAGCGAATTCCTACGAGCAGTACTTC. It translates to CASSKEGANSYEQYF.

This CDR3 reads CAWSPPGGGGTEAFF. DNA for the CDR3: TGTGCCTGGAGTCCGCCAGGGGGAGGAGGAACTGAAGCTTTCTTT. The V gene is TRBV30, the J gene TRBJ1-1; TRBD1 matches at 7 bases. Germline V gene sequence: CDR1 GTSNPN, CDR2 SVGIG (reference sequence). There are 15 residues in the CDR3. V shed 2 bases, J shed 5 bases, and the junction held 11 bases outside the gene matches.

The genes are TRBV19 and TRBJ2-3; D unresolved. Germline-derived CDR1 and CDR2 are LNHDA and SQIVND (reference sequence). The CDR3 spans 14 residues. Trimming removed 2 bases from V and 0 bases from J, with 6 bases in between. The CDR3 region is CASSISTSTDTQYF. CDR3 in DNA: TGTGCCAGTAGTATATCGACTAGCACAGATACGCAGTATTTT.